This T cell receptor (beta chain) was sequenced for a study of glioma-infiltrating T cells. Notes on the study in general: CDR3 overlap between tissue and blood was very small.

Trimming at V came to 6 bases and at J to 6 bases, leaving 10 bases not matched to a gene. This CDR3 comprises 15 residues. Germline CDR1 reads MNHNS; CDR2 reads SASEGT. This clonotype was seen more than once but under ten times. Its antigen is not identified. TCR alpha and beta CDR3 regions were amplified from RNA using iRepertoire nested multiplex PCR. Tissue mRNA or PBMC total RNA, roughly 90-400 ng, went into one-step reverse transcription and amplification. Each CDR3 protein is one row after TCRdb ran MiXCR on the multiplex PCR reads. The table shows about 140,000 distinct CDR3 sequences, with 30% to 40% occurring only once.

This receptor was taken from a human donor with low-grade glioma or glioblastoma, undergoing nonglioma brain surgery, or in good health (not recorded which). The source material was glioma tissue, nonneoplastic brain tissue, or PBMCs (not recorded which). J is TRBJ1-1 and V is TRBV6-1; 10 bases fit TRBD1. The CDR3 nucleotides read TGTGCCAGCAGCAGACAGGGGGCCAGACTCTCTGAAGCTTTCTTT. It codes for CASSRQGARLSEAFF.